The sequence of this TCR beta chain was determined in a study of cytomegalovirus exposure and HLA in healthy donors. The study's findings and limits: Follow-up analysis later connected one missense variant in DCLRE1C with trimming of TCR beta V- and J-genes.

Comment on this clone: The antigen remains undetermined.

Primers: 60 Vbeta forward and 13 Jbeta reverse. Sequencing was performed with immunoSEQ multiplex PCR; in TCRdb, only in-frame clones are kept and a portion is missing. Of roughly 140,000 clones listed, around 80% are singletons. The germline CDR1 and CDR2 sequences are SGHVS and FQNEAQ. V lost 4 bases and J lost 5; bases outside the gene matches: 9. The CDR3 covers 16 residues. Input material: PBMCs. The chain joins TRBV7-8 to TRBJ2-5, with 11 bases that match TRBD1. The clonotype comes from a man aged 30-40 years in good health and CMV-seropositive. In DNA form, the CDR3 reads TGTGCCAGCAGCTACCTCGGACAGGGGGCGAGGGAGACCCAGTACTTC. Protein: CASSYLGQGARETQYF.